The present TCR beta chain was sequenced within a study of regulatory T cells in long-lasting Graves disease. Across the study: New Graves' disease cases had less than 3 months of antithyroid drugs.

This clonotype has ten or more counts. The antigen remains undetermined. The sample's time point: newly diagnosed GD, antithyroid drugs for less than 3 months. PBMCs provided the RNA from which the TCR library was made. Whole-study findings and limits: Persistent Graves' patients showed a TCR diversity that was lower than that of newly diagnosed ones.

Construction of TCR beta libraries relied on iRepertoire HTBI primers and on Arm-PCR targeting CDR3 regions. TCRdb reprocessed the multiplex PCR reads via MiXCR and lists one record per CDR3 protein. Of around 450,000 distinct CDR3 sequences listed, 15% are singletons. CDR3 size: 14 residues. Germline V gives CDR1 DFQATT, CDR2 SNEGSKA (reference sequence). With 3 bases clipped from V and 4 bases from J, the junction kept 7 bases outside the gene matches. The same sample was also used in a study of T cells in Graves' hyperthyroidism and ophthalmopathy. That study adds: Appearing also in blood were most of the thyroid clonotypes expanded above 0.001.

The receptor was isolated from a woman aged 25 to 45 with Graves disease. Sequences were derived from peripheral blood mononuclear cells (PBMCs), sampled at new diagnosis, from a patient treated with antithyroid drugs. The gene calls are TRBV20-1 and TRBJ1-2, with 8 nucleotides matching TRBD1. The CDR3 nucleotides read TGCAGTGCTAGGGGGCAGGGGGCGGTCTATGGCTACACCTTC. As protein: CSARGQGAVYGYTF.